This T cell receptor (beta chain) was sequenced in a study of response to subunit inactivated influenza vaccine. The CDR3 covers 14 residues. V dropped 5 bases and J dropped 0 bases, with 11 bases sitting between them. One entry per CDR3 protein, called by TCRdb with MiXCR from the RT-PCR reads. The data contain about 620,000 distinct CDR3 sequences, around 10% of them singletons. The same data also went into a second study, on T cells expressing NK-cell markers. That report adds: 5'RACE template switching with UMIs produced the TCR beta cDNA. Of the CD8+ T cell pool in about 6 donors, about 1.0-7.0% was accounted for by dominant NKG2C+ clonotypes.

The sample consisted of PBMCs from blood, taken on the day of vaccination. The chain carries TRBV12-3 or TRBV12-4 and TRBJ2-7; tentatively, D is TRBD1 (6 bases). The clonotype originates from a man in his fifties who received an inactivated influenza vaccine. The CDR3: CASSEDRYSYEQYF. In DNA, the CDR3 is TGTGCCAGCAGTGAGGACAGATACTCCTACGAGCAGTACTTC.